The 9 T cell receptor beta chains below were found in one sample sequenced in a study of T cells in Graves' hyperthyroidism and ophthalmopathy (dated by TCRdb to about 2019). Library generation was performed with multiplex PCR. The sequencing machine was an Illumina HiSeq 2000. Amplification of TCR beta CDR3 regions was carried out from RNA transcripts. The TCR CDR3 was subjected to a first round of RT-PCR using the HTBI primer set and the Qiagen OneStep RT-PCR kit. Through fastp at Q25 and MiXCR, TCRdb rebuilt clones from the public reads, retaining in-frame beta chains. A single entry per CDR3 protein holds the most common genes and DNA from its merged rows. The sample table records approximately 700,000 distinct CDR3 sequences; around 15% of these occur just once. The top ten clonotypes cover approximately 8.4% of the sample. The specimen was blood. The receptors were sampled from a man younger than 35 with Graves' hyperthyroidism.

In this sample, this clonotype turned up many times. This rearrangement joins TRBV12-3 or TRBV12-4 to TRBJ2-7, with 10 bases identical to TRBD1. The CDR3 runs to 15 residues. V trimming: 3 bases; J trimming: 5 bases; junction bases outside the gene matches: 7. CDR3 coding DNA: TGTGCCAGCAGTTTCCGTCGGACAGGGGGTGACGAGCAGTACTTC. This encodes CASSFRRTGGDEQYF.

The V call is TRBV5-6, the J call TRBJ1-2, with a tentative D call TRBD1 (5 bases). The CDR3 totals 15 residues. CDR1 is SGHDT and CDR2 is YYEEEE in the germline V gene. The V and J ends lost 3 bases and 1 base respectively, with 13 bases between them. CDR3 nucleotides: TGTGCCAGCAGCTGGGACGGACGGGGTAACTATGGCTACACCTTC. It specifies CASSWDGRGNYGYTF.

The CDR3, as DNA: TGTGCCAGCCTCAGGGCGGGAGCACTCGAGAGTGTAACAGATACGCAGTATTTT. Residues: CASLRAGALESVTDTQYF. The V and J genes are TRBV5-5 and TRBJ2-3, with 7 bases identical to TRBD2. In germline, CDR1 is SGHKS, CDR2 YYEKEE (reference sequence). This CDR3 is 18 amino acids long. Losses at the gene ends were 7 bases for V and 3 bases for J; bases not matched to a gene: 20.

The rearrangement joins TRBV19 to TRBJ2-7; D unclear. The V gene lost 3 bases and the J gene lost 3 bases, with 9 bases spanning the gap. Germline V gives CDR1 LNHDA, CDR2 SQIVND (reference sequence). This CDR3 is 13 amino acids long. CDR3 protein: CASSILTGYEQYF. CDR3 in DNA: TGTGCCAGTAGTATCCTTACCGGCTACGAGCAGTACTTC.

This clonotype has more than one count but fewer than ten. CDR3 in DNA: TGCAGTGCCTTAGGGCAGGCCGAGCAGTACTTC. This encodes CSALGQAEQYF. The rearrangement uses TRBV20-1 and TRBJ2-7; D ambiguous. CDR1 is DFQATT and CDR2 is SNEGSKA in the germline V gene (reference sequence). The CDR3 is 11 residues long. Trimming cost V 6 bases and J 6 bases, with 12 bases left between them.

This clonotype was recorded many times. The V and J genes are TRBV28 and TRBJ1-5, with TRBD1 identical over 10 bases. Trimming took 6 bases from V and 6 from J; bases not matched to a gene: 8. The CDR3 runs 15 residues. Germline V lookup: CDR1 MDHEN, CDR2 SYDVKM. CDR3 DNA: TGTGCCAGCAGGATTGAGACAGGGGGCATTCAGCCCCAGCATTTT. It encodes CASRIETGGIQPQHF.

The chain employs TRBV28 and TRBJ1-5; D is undetermined. V was trimmed by 6 bases and J by 5 bases, leaving 8 bases between them. CDR1 and CDR2 from the germline V gene are MDHEN and SYDVKM. The CDR3 runs to 12 residues. The CDR3 sequence: CASRELHQPQHF. Written as DNA, the CDR3 is TGTGCCAGCAGGGAGCTCCATCAGCCCCAGCATTTT.

The genes are TRBV6-2 or TRBV6-3 and TRBJ1-3, with D uncertain. CDR1 and CDR2 (germline): MNHEY, SVGEGT. With 5 bases removed from V and 1 base from J, the gap between germline ends came to 15 bases. This CDR3 contains 16 residues. As DNA, the CDR3 is TGTGCCAGCAGTAAGCCTCCCCGTAAATCTGGAAACACCATATATTTT. Its translation: CASSKPPRKSGNTIYF.

V and J are TRBV6-1 and TRBJ2-3; 10 nucleotides agree with TRBD2. The trim removed 5 bases at V and 0 bases at J, leaving 5 bases unmatched. This CDR3 is 16 amino acids long. From germline, CDR1 is MNHNS and CDR2 SASEGT. In DNA, the CDR3 is TGTGCCAGCAGTAAACTAGCGGGGACTAGCACAGATACGCAGTATTTT. Its translation: CASSKLAGTSTDTQYF.